A selection of T cell receptor beta chains follows, all from one sample in a study of immune cell composition in non-small cell lung cancer. The data were produced by immunoSEQ multiplex PCR, yet TCRdb's version contains in-frame clones alone and is incomplete. This sample has about 3,400 clones; 84% occur once, and the top ten carry approximately 12%. The sample consisted of non-adjacent lung tissue. All receptors derive from a human donor with non-small cell lung cancer. The CDR3 runs from the conserved cysteine through the conserved F or W. Fields, in order: clone size, V gene, D gene, J gene, CDR3 DNA, CDR3 protein. D genes are given only for firm matches. Rows give clone size only sometimes, using once, few, many, or a class for an expanded clone.

abundance: -
v_gene: TRBV7-6
d_gene: -
j_gene: TRBJ1-2
CDR3nt: TGTGCCAGCAGCCACCCTGGGGGGTATGGCTACACCTTC
CDR3aa: CASSHPGGYGYTF

abundance: -
v_gene: TRBV5-6
d_gene: TRBD2
j_gene: TRBJ2-3
CDR3nt: TGTGCCAGCAGCGCCCGACTAGCGGGGGGTCCCACAGATACGCAGTATTTT
CDR3aa: CASSARLAGGPTDTQYF

abundance: -
v_gene: TRBV6-6
d_gene: -
j_gene: TRBJ1-5
CDR3nt: TGTGCCAGCGAGGGGGGGCAGCCCCAGCATTTT
CDR3aa: CASEGGQPQHF

abundance: -
v_gene: TRBV5-1
d_gene: TRBD1
j_gene: TRBJ1-2
CDR3nt: TGCGCCAGCAGCACCGGACAGGGACTCTCTGTTGGCTACACCTTC
CDR3aa: CASSTGQGLSVGYTF

abundance: -
v_gene: TRBV19
d_gene: TRBD1
j_gene: TRBJ2-5
CDR3nt: TGTGCCAGTAGTACGACAGGGGTTGAGACCCAGTACTTC
CDR3aa: CASSTTGVETQYF

abundance: -
v_gene: TRBV6-1
d_gene: -
j_gene: TRBJ2-1
CDR3nt: TGTGCCAGCAGTGAAGAGGACAACTACAATGAGCAGTTCTTC
CDR3aa: CASSEEDNYNEQFF

abundance: -
v_gene: TRBV7-8
d_gene: TRBD1
j_gene: TRBJ1-4
CDR3nt: TGTGCCAGCAGCTCGTGGGACAGGGAAGGTGAAAAACTGTTTTTT
CDR3aa: CASSSWDREGEKLFF

abundance: -
v_gene: TRBV19
d_gene: -
j_gene: TRBJ1-1
CDR3nt: TGTGCCAGTAGTGATCGGGGGATGGGTGACCGCACTGAAGCTTTCTTT
CDR3aa: CASSDRGMGDRTEAFF

abundance: -
v_gene: TRBV9
d_gene: -
j_gene: TRBJ2-2
CDR3nt: TGTGCCAGCAGCGTAGTGGCGGGGCTGGGCACCGGGGAGCTGTTTTTT
CDR3aa: CASSVVAGLGTGELFF

abundance: once
v_gene: TRBV30
d_gene: TRBD2
j_gene: TRBJ2-1
CDR3nt: TGTGCCTGGGGACCCTTCTTCAGCGGGAGAACCTACAATGAGCAGTTCTTC
CDR3aa: CAWGPFFSGRTYNEQFF

abundance: -
v_gene: TRBV7-9
d_gene: TRBD2
j_gene: TRBJ2-1
CDR3nt: TGTGCCAGCAGCGCCCCTAGCGGGAGGGGGGATGAGCAGTTCTTC
CDR3aa: CASSAPSGRGDEQFF

abundance: -
v_gene: TRBV28
d_gene: TRBD1
j_gene: TRBJ1-1
CDR3nt: TGTGCCAGCAGTCAAGACAGGGGGCTAGGAAACACTGAAGCTTTCTTT
CDR3aa: CASSQDRGLGNTEAFF

abundance: -
v_gene: TRBV18
d_gene: -
j_gene: TRBJ2-7
CDR3nt: TGTGCCAGCTCACCACCGCAGGGCTCCTACGAGCAGTACTTC
CDR3aa: CASSPPQGSYEQYF

abundance: once
v_gene: TRBV19
d_gene: TRBD1
j_gene: TRBJ1-5
CDR3nt: TGTGCCAGTACCAGTCTGGGACAGGGGGCAATTCAGCCCCAGCATTTT
CDR3aa: CASTSLGQGAIQPQHF

abundance: -
v_gene: TRBV5-1
d_gene: -
j_gene: TRBJ2-1
CDR3nt: TGCGTCAGCAGACCTACAGGGAATGAGCAGTTCTTC
CDR3aa: CVSRPTGNEQFF

abundance: -
v_gene: TRBV7-2
d_gene: -
j_gene: TRBJ2-1
CDR3nt: TGTGCCAGCAGCTTCGTAGGGGGAAGCTCCTACAATGAGCAGTTCTTC
CDR3aa: CASSFVGGSSYNEQFF

abundance: -
v_gene: TRBV19
d_gene: TRBD2
j_gene: TRBJ2-3
CDR3nt: TGTGCCAGTAGTATGCCGGGACTATTCCTTACAGATACGCAGTATTTT
CDR3aa: CASSMPGLFLTDTQYF

abundance: -
v_gene: TRBV19
d_gene: TRBD1
j_gene: TRBJ1-2
CDR3nt: TGTGCCAGTAGTGCACAGGGACAGGGGGGGACTGGCTACACCTTC
CDR3aa: CASSAQGQGGTGYTF

abundance: -
v_gene: TRBV19
d_gene: -
j_gene: TRBJ2-3
CDR3nt: TGTGCCAGTAGCCCGACAGGAACTAGCACAGATACGCAGTATTTT
CDR3aa: CASSPTGTSTDTQYF

abundance: -
v_gene: TRBV2
d_gene: TRBD1
j_gene: TRBJ2-2
CDR3nt: TGTGCCAGCAGTGGACAGGGGGCGCACACCGGGGAGCTGTTTTTT
CDR3aa: CASSGQGAHTGELFF

abundance: -
v_gene: TRBV9
d_gene: -
j_gene: TRBJ2-5
CDR3nt: TGTGCCAGCAGCGGGACCGGGACACTGGGGGAGACCCAGTACTTC
CDR3aa: CASSGTGTLGETQYF

abundance: -
v_gene: TRBV7-3
d_gene: -
j_gene: TRBJ2-1
CDR3nt: TGTGCCAGCAGTGACTCCCCCGGTGATGAGCAGTTCTTC
CDR3aa: CASSDSPGDEQFF

abundance: -
v_gene: TRBV19
d_gene: TRBD2
j_gene: TRBJ2-1
CDR3nt: TGTGCCAGTAGTATAAGTAGCGGGAGTCTGAATGAGCAGTTCTTC
CDR3aa: CASSISSGSLNEQFF

abundance: -
v_gene: TRBV28
d_gene: TRBD1
j_gene: TRBJ1-2
CDR3nt: TGTGCCAGCAGTCCAACCCGGACAGGTTTTAACTATGGCTACACCTTC
CDR3aa: CASSPTRTGFNYGYTF

abundance: -
v_gene: TRBV5-1
d_gene: -
j_gene: TRBJ2-7
CDR3nt: TGCGCCAGCAGCTTATCTCAGGGAATACGCTACGAGCAGTACTTC
CDR3aa: CASSLSQGIRYEQYF

abundance: -
v_gene: TRBV7-2
d_gene: -
j_gene: TRBJ1-2
CDR3nt: TGTGCCAGCAGCCTGGCGGAAGGGGGTTATGGCTACACCTTC
CDR3aa: CASSLAEGGYGYTF

abundance: -
v_gene: TRBV19
d_gene: -
j_gene: TRBJ2-5
CDR3nt: TGTGCCAGTAGTATGCAGAAGCAAGAGACCCAGTACTTC
CDR3aa: CASSMQKQETQYF

abundance: -
v_gene: TRBV4-1
d_gene: -
j_gene: TRBJ1-4
CDR3nt: TGCGCCAGCAGCCAAGAACGCGGGGGCGTAGGGGCAACTAATGAAAAACTGTTTTTT
CDR3aa: CASSQERGGVGATNEKLFF

abundance: -
v_gene: TRBV28
d_gene: TRBD1
j_gene: TRBJ1-1
CDR3nt: TGTGCCAGCAGTTCTTTAGGGGGCGCGACTGAAGCTTTCTTT
CDR3aa: CASSSLGGATEAFF

abundance: -
v_gene: TRBV6-6
d_gene: TRBD1
j_gene: TRBJ2-3
CDR3nt: TGTGCCAGCAGTGACCCGACAGGGGCCACAGATACGCAGTATTTT
CDR3aa: CASSDPTGATDTQYF

abundance: large
v_gene: TRBV29-1
d_gene: TRBD1
j_gene: TRBJ1-2
CDR3nt: TGCAGCGTTGAACGACAGGGTGCTGATGGCTACACCTTC
CDR3aa: CSVERQGADGYTF

abundance: -
v_gene: TRBV4-1
d_gene: TRBD1
j_gene: TRBJ2-3
CDR3nt: TGCGCCAGCAGCCAAGCTCGACAGGGGCAGGGTACGCAGTATTTT
CDR3aa: CASSQARQGQGTQYF

abundance: -
v_gene: TRBV2
d_gene: -
j_gene: TRBJ1-5
CDR3nt: TGTGCCAGAGGGGATGGCAATCAGCCCCAGCATTTT
CDR3aa: CARGDGNQPQHF

abundance: -
v_gene: TRBV28
d_gene: TRBD1
j_gene: TRBJ1-5
CDR3nt: TGTGCCAGCAGCCCACAAGACAGGGCCCGCAATCAGCCCCAGCATTTT
CDR3aa: CASSPQDRARNQPQHF

abundance: -
v_gene: TRBV5-1
d_gene: -
j_gene: TRBJ2-5
CDR3nt: TGCGCCAGCAGCTTGGGCTCGCTCCCGGGAAGGGAGACCCAGTACTTC
CDR3aa: CASSLGSLPGRETQYF

abundance: -
v_gene: TRBV18
d_gene: -
j_gene: TRBJ2-5
CDR3nt: TGTGCCAGCTCACCTTCCCGGGAGACCCAGTACTTC
CDR3aa: CASSPSRETQYF

abundance: -
v_gene: TRBV7-6
d_gene: -
j_gene: TRBJ2-2
CDR3nt: TGTGCCAGCAGCTTAGGAATTCAGGGTAACACCGGGGAGCTGTTTTTT
CDR3aa: CASSLGIQGNTGELFF

abundance: -
v_gene: TRBV18
d_gene: -
j_gene: TRBJ1-5
CDR3nt: TGTGCCAGCTCACCCGCAGGGGCAATGGATCAGCCCCAGCATTTT
CDR3aa: CASSPAGAMDQPQHF